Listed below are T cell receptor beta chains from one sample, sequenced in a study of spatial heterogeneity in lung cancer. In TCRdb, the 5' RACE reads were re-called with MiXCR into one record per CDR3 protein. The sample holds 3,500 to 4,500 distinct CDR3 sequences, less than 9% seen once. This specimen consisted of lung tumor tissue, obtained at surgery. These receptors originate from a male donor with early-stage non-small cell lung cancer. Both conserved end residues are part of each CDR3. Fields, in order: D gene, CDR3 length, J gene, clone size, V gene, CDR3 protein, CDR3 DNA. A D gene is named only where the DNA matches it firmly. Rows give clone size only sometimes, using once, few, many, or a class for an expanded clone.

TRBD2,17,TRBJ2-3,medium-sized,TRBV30,CAWSVGSGRAGSDTQYF,TGTGCCTGGAGTGTAGGGAGCGGGAGGGCCGGGTCAGATACGCAGTATTTT
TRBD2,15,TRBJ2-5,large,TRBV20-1,CSAQPGGTSKETQYF,TGCAGTGCCCAACCTGGTGGGACTAGCAAAGAGACCCAGTACTTC
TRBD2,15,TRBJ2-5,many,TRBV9,CASSSGPGGRETQYF,TGTGCCAGCAGCTCGGGTCCGGGCGGGAGAGAGACCCAGTACTTC
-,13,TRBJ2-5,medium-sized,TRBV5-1,CASSLTSWETQYF,TGCGCCAGCAGCCTCACTAGCTGGGAGACCCAGTACTTC
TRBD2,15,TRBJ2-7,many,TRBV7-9,CASSLVSGGHYEQYF,TGTGCCAGCAGCTTAGTGTCGGGAGGACACTACGAGCAGTACTTC
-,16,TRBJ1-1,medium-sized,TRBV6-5,CASSYSLGGGYTEAFF,TGTGCCAGCAGTTACTCTTTGGGAGGGGGATACACTGAAGCTTTCTTT
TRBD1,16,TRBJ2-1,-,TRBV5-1,CASSPGQGIFYNEQFF,TGCGCCAGCAGCCCGGGACAGGGGATCTTCTACAATGAGCAGTTCTTC
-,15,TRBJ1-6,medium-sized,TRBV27,CASSLQGFYNSPLHF,TGTGCCAGCAGTTTACAGGGGTTTTATAATTCACCCCTCCACTTT
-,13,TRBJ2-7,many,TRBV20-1,CSATKQGGYEQYF,TGCAGTGCTACCAAACAGGGCGGGTACGAGCAGTACTTC
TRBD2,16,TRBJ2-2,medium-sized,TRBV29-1,CSVEGRGGGPTGELFF,TGCAGCGTTGAAGGGAGGGGCGGGGGTCCCACCGGGGAGCTGTTTTTT
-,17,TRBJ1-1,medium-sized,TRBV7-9,CASSPRQVGFQNTEAFF,TGTGCCAGCAGCCCCCGACAGGTCGGGTTCCAAAACACTGAAGCTTTCTTT
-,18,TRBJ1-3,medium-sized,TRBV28,CASSPSSGNGLWGRGIYF,TGTGCCAGCAGTCCTAGCTCTGGAAACGGGTTGTGGGGGCGCGGCATATATTTT
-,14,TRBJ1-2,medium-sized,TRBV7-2,CASSLLQGGYGYTF,TGTGCCAGCAGCTTGCTTCAGGGCGGCTATGGCTACACCTTC
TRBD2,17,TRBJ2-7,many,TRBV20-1,CSAKPGLAGGIENEQYF,TGCAGTGCTAAACCGGGACTAGCGGGGGGGATCGAAAACGAGCAGTACTTC
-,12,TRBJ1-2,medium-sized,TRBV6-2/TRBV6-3,CASRAANYGYTF,TGTGCCAGCCGCGCAGCTAACTATGGCTACACCTTC
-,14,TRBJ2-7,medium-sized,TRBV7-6,CASSFGGLNYEQYF,TGTGCCAGCAGCTTCGGGGGGCTGAACTACGAGCAGTACTTC
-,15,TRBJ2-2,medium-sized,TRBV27,CASSFVAVNTGELFF,TGTGCCAGCAGTTTTGTTGCGGTGAACACCGGGGAGCTGTTTTTT
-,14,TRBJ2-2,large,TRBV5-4,CASSLGGDGGELFF,TGTGCCAGCAGCTTGGGAGGGGACGGCGGGGAGCTGTTTTTT
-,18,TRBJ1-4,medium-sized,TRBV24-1,CATSDQDARWGEGEKLFF,TGTGCCACCAGTGACCAGGACGCCCGGTGGGGGGAAGGTGAAAAACTGTTTTTT
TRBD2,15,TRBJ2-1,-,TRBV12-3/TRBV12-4,CASIRTSGEKGEQFF,TGTGCCAGCATTAGGACTAGCGGGGAGAAGGGTGAGCAGTTCTTC
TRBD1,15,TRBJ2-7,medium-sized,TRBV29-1,CSVEDRGLGSYEQYF,TGCAGCGTTGAGGACAGGGGCCTTGGATCCTACGAGCAGTACTTC
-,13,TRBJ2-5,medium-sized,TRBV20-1,CSAGGLQQETQYF,TGCAGTGCTGGAGGACTGCAACAAGAGACCCAGTACTTC
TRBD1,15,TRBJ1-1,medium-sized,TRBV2,CASTRGGTGGTEAFF,TGTGCCAGCACCCGAGGGGGGACAGGGGGAACTGAAGCTTTCTTT
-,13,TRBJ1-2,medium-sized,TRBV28,CASSLTPENGYTF,TGTGCCAGCAGTTTAACCCCGGAGAATGGCTACACCTTC
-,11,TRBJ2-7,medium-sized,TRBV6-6,CASSSGVRQYF,TGTGCCAGCAGCTCGGGGGTGCGGCAGTACTTC
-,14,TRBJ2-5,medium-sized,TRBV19,CASSPGTYQETQYF,TGTGCCAGTTCCCCGGGGACTTACCAAGAGACCCAGTACTTC
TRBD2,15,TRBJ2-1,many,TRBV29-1,CSAKRWTSGGNEQFF,TGCAGCGCCAAGAGGTGGACTAGCGGGGGCAATGAGCAGTTCTTC
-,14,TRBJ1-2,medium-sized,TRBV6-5,CASSYPGAAGGYTF,TGTGCCAGCAGTTACCCGGGGGCGGCGGGCGGCTACACCTTC